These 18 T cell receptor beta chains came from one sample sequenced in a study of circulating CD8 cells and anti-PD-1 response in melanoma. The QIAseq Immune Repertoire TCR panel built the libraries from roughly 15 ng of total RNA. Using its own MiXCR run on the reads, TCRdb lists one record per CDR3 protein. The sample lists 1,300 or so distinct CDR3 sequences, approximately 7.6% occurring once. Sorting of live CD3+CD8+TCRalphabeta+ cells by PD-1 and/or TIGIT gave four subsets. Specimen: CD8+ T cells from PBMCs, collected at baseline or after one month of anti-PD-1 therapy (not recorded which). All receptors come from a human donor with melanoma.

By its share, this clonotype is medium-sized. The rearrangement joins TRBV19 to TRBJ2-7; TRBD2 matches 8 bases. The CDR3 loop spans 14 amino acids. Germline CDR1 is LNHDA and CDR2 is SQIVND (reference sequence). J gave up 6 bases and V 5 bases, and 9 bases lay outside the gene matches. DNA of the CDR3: TGTGCCAGTAGTCTAAAGGGACTAGTAGGCGAGCAGTACTTC. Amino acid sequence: CASSLKGLVGEQYF.

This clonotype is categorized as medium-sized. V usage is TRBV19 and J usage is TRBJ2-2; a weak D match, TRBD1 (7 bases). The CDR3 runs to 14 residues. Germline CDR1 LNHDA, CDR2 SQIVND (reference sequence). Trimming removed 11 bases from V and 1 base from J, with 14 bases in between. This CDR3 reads CAGGGGLNTGELFF. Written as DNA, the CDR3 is TGTGCCGGCGGAGGGGGCCTGAACACCGGGGAGCTGTTTTTT.

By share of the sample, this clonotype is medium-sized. CDR3 in DNA: TGTGCCAGCAGTTTGGGGGACAGGGAGATTACTGAAGCTTTCTTT. Translating gives CASSLGDREITEAFF. The chain has TRBV12-3 or TRBV12-4 and TRBJ1-1; 9 bases fit TRBD1. The CDR3 is 15 residues long. V gave up 3 bases and J gave up 5 bases; unmatched junction bases: 7.

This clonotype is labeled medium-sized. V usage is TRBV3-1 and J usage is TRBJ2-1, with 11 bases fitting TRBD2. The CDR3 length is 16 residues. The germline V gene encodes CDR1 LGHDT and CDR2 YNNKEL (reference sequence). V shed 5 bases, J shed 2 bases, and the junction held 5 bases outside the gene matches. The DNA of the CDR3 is TGTGCCAGCAGCAAAGGGACTAGCGGACCCTACAATGAGCAGTTCTTC. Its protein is CASSKGTSGPYNEQFF.

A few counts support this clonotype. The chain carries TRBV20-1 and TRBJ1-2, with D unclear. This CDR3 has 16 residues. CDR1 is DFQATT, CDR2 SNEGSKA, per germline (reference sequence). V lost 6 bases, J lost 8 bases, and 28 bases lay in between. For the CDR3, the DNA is TGCAGTGCCCCCACCCATTTAAGTAAGGCCGCCTACGGCTACACCTTC. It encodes CSAPTHLSKAAYGYTF.

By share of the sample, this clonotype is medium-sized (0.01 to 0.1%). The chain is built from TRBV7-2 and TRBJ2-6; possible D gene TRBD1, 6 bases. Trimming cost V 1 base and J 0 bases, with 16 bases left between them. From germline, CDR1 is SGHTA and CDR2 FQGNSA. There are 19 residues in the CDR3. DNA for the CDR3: TGTGCCAGCAGCTTAGTTTGGGGGCGGATACGCTCTGGGGCCAACGTCCTGACTTTC. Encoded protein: CASSLVWGRIRSGANVLTF.

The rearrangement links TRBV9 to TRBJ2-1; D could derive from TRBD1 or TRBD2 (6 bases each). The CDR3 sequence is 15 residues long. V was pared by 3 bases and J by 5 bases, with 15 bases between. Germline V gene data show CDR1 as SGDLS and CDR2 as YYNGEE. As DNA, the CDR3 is TGTGCCAGCAGCGCCGGGGGCAGGCCAGACAATGAGCAGTTCTTC. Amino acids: CASSAGGRPDNEQFF.

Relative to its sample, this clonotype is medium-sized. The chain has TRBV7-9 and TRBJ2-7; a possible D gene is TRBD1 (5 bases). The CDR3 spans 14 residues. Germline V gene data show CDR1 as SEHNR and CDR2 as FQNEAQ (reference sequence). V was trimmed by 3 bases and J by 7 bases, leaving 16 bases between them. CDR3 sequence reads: CASSFSGALGEQYF. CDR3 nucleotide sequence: TGTGCCAGCAGCTTCAGTGGGGCTTTGGGTGAGCAGTACTTC.

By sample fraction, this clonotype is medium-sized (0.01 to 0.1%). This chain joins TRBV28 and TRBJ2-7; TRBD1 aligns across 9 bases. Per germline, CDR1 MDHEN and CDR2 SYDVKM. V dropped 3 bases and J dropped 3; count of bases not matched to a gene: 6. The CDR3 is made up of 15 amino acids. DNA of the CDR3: TGTGCCAGCAGTTTTTTTGGGACAGGGATCTACGAGCAGTACTTC. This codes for CASSFFGTGIYEQYF.

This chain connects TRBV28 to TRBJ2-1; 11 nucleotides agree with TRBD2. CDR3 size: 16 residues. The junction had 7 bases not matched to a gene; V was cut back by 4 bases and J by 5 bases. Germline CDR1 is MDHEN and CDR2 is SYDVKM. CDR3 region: CASSSLTSGGHNEQFF. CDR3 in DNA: TGTGCCAGCAGTTCCCTTACTAGCGGGGGACACAATGAGCAGTTCTTC.

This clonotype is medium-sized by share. The CDR3 DNA reads as TGTGCCATGTCTGGGAGCTCCTATAATTCACCCCTCCACTTT. Protein sequence: CAMSGSSYNSPLHF. The chain combines TRBV25-1 with TRBJ1-6; D not certain. The CDR3 runs 14 residues. The germline V gene has CDR1 MGHDK and CDR2 SYGVNS. Trimming stripped 10 bases from V and 0 bases from J, with 10 bases between.

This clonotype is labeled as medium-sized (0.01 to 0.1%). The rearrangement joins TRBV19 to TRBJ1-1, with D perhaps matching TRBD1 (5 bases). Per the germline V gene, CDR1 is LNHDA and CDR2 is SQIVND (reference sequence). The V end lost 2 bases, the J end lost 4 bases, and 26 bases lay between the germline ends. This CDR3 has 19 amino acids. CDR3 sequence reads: CASSILVFGAGWTRTEAFF. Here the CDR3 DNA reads TGTGCCAGTAGTATATTGGTTTTTGGAGCAGGGTGGACGCGCACTGAAGCTTTCTTT.

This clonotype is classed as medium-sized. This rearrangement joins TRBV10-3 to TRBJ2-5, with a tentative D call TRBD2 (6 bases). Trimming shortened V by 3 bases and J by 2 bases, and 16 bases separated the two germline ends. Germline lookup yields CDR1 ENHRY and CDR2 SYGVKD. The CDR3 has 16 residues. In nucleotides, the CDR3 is TGTGCCATCAGTGACCAAGCGATGCGGGATCAAGAGACCCAGTACTTC. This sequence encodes CAISDQAMRDQETQYF.

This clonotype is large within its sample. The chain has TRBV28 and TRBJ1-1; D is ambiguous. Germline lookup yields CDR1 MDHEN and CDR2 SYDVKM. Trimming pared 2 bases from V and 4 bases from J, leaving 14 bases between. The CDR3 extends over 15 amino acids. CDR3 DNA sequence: TGTGCCAGCAGTTTAGGTCAACTTTCTGGCACTGAAGCTTTCTTT. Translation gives CASSLGQLSGTEAFF.

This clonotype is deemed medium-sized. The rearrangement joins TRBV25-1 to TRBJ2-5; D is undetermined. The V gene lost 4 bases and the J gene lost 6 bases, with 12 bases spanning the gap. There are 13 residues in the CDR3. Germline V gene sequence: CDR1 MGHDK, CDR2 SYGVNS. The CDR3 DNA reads TGTGCCAGCAGTGGACCCGCCGGAAAGACCCAGTACTTC. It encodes CASSGPAGKTQYF.

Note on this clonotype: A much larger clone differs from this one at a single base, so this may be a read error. CDR3 protein: CSARGDRDYNGQFF. The CDR3, as DNA: TGCAGTGCTAGAGGGGACAGGGACTACAATGGGCAGTTCTTC. The chain is built from TRBV20-1 and TRBJ2-1; 9 bases match TRBD1. Germline CDR1 DFQATT, CDR2 SNEGSKA (reference sequence). CDR3 length: 14 amino acids.

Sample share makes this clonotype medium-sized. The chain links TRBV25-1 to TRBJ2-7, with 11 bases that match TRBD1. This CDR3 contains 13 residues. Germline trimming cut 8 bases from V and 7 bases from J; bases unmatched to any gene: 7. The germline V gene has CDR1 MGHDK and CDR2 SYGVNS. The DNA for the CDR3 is TGTGCCAGCCCGGACAGGGGGCCAAGGGAGCAGTACTTC. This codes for CASPDRGPREQYF.

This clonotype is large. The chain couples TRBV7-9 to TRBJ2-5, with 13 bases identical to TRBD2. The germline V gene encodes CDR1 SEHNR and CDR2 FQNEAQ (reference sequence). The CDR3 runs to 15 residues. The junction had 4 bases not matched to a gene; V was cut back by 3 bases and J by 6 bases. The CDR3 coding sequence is TGTGCCAGCAGCTTGACTAGCGGGGGGTTGAAGACCCAGTACTTC. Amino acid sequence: CASSLTSGGLKTQYF. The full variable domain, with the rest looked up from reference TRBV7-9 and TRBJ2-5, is DTGVSQNPRHKITKRGQNVTFRCDPISEHNRLYWYRQTLGQGPEFLTYFQNEAQLEKSRLLSDRFSAERPKGSFSTLEIQRTEQGDSAMYLCASSLTSGGLKTQYFGPGTRLLVL.